The next 23 T cell receptor beta chains were all read from a single sample in a study of blood T cell repertoires in COVID-19 (TCRdb year 2020). The library relied on the immunoSEQ multiplex PCR assay. Imported from immuneACCESS, the table was reduced by TCRdb to in-frame sequences with V and J called. These copies leave out some clones; in studies compared against another copy, an unresolved V gene accounts for under half, and the cause of the remainder is not known. The sample contains fewer than 350,000 clones, roughly 93% of them found a single time. The top ten hold 2.3% of the sample. The specimen was PBMCs or T cells enriched from blood (not recorded which). The source of these receptors is a woman between 40 and 50 years old with acute COVID-19.

The rearrangement uses TRBV28 and TRBJ1-2; 10 bases fit TRBD1. The germline V gene encodes CDR1 MDHEN and CDR2 SYDVKM. This CDR3 is built from 19 residues. The V segment lost 5 bases and the J segment 4 bases; nucleotides outside the gene matches: 19. The CDR3 sequence is CASSTRPGQGYRFGYGYTF. The CDR3 DNA reads TGTGCCAGCAGTACGCGACCGGGACAGGGGTATCGCTTCGGCTATGGCTACACCTTC.

The rearrangement joins TRBV9 to TRBJ1-3, with TRBD1 matching 9 bases. Germline V gene sequence: CDR1 SGDLS, CDR2 YYNGEE. The CDR3 extends over 15 amino acids. The ends lost 3 bases at V and 1 base at J; junction bases unmatched: 2. In DNA form, the CDR3 reads TGTGCCAGCAGCGCCGGGACAGGGTCTGGAAACACCATATATTTT. This codes for CASSAGTGSGNTIYF.

V and J are TRBV30 and TRBJ1-1, with TRBD1 matching over 10 bases. Trimming removed 2 bases from V and 10 bases from J; junction bases left unmatched: 4. The germline gives CDR1 GTSNPN, CDR2 SVGIG (reference sequence). The CDR3 runs to 12 residues. CDR3 residues: CAWSHGQGGAFF. The CDR3 DNA is TGTGCCTGGAGTCACGGACAGGGGGGAGCTTTCTTT.

The chain employs TRBV19 and TRBJ1-3; D possibly corresponds to TRBD1 (6 bases). This CDR3 is 17 amino acids long. V dropped 2 bases and J dropped 6 bases, with 20 bases sitting between them. CDR1 and CDR2 (germline): LNHDA, SQIVND (reference sequence). The CDR3 DNA reads TGTGCCAGTAGTATACTTCTCCGACAGGCCCATTCAAACACCATATATTTT. Residues: CASSILLRQAHSNTIYF.

This chain uses TRBV5-1 with TRBJ2-2; 9 nucleotides match TRBD2. Trimming at V came to 1 base and at J to 5 bases, leaving 6 bases not matched to a gene. Looked up from germline, CDR1 is SGHRS and CDR2 is YFSETQ. The CDR3 has 16 amino acids. CDR3: CASSLTASGGTGELFF. Written as DNA, the CDR3 is TGCGCCAGCAGCTTGACGGCCAGCGGGGGGACCGGGGAGCTGTTTTTT.

This sequence joins TRBV5-4 and TRBJ2-1; 7 bases line up with TRBD2. Germline CDR1 SGHNT, CDR2 YYREEE (reference sequence). V was clipped by 0 bases and J by 7 bases; unmatched bases: 10. The CDR3 totals 16 residues. The CDR3 coding sequence is TGTGCCAGCAGCTTGGCGTTGTCTAGCGGACCTAATGAGCAGTTCTTC. Translating it yields CASSLALSSGPNEQFF.

The genes are TRBV28 and TRBJ1-2, with 9 bases aligning to TRBD1. Trimming removed 5 bases from V and 4 bases from J; junction bases left unmatched: 8. This CDR3 has 15 residues. Germline lookup yields CDR1 MDHEN and CDR2 SYDVKM. CDR3 DNA: TGTGCCAGCAGTCGCCGGGACAGGGCCTTCTATGGCTACACCTTC. Translated: CASSRRDRAFYGYTF.

V is TRBV6-1 and J is TRBJ1-2; 8 nucleotides agree with TRBD1. This CDR3 comprises 16 residues. Losses at the gene ends were 2 bases for V and 4 bases for J; bases not matched to a gene: 9. Germline values: CDR1 MNHNS, CDR2 SASEGT. The CDR3 region has the DNA TGTGCCAGCAGTGAATCTTGGACAGGGAGGCCCTATGGCTACACCTTC. Its translation: CASSESWTGRPYGYTF.

The V call is TRBV30, the J call TRBJ1-1, with TRBD1 identical over 7 bases. Germline V gene data show CDR1 as GTSNPN and CDR2 as SVGIG (reference sequence). The J segment lost 5 bases and the V segment lost 4 bases, leaving 13 bases of the junction unmatched. The CDR3 sequence is 15 residues long. CDR3 in amino acids: CAWKYPGGDGTEAFF. For the CDR3, the DNA is TGTGCCTGGAAATACCCAGGGGGTGATGGTACTGAAGCTTTCTTT.

This clone was recorded once. The V call is TRBV5-1, the J call TRBJ1-1; D remains unclear. CDR1 and CDR2 (germline): SGHRS, YFSETQ. CDR3 length: 13 residues. V dropped 3 bases and J dropped 4 bases, with 10 bases sitting between them. CDR3 loop: CASSSREGTEAFF. The CDR3 DNA sequence: TGCGCCAGCAGCTCCCGGGAGGGCACTGAAGCTTTCTTT.

This chain links TRBV12-3 or TRBV12-4 with TRBJ1-1, with D unresolved. The CDR3 length is 13 residues. Trimming took 4 bases from V and 7 from J, leaving 13 bases between them. CDR3 in amino acids: CASSSLAGFEAFF. The CDR3 DNA is TGTGCCAGCAGTTCTTTAGCGGGATTTGAAGCTTTCTTT.

This chain connects TRBV18 to TRBJ2-7; TRBD1 might be the D (6 bases). Trimming took off 3 bases at V and 0 bases at J, with 9 bases between the two ends. This CDR3 has 14 amino acids. Germline CDR1 and CDR2: KGHSH and LQKENI. CDR3 residues: CASSPGQRSYEQYF. The CDR3 nucleotides are TGTGCCAGCTCACCCGGACAGCGCTCCTACGAGCAGTACTTC. The full variable domain, completed using reference TRBV18 and TRBJ2-7, is NAGVMQNPRHLVRRRGQEARLRCSPMKGHSHVYWYRQLPEEGLKFMVYLQKENIIDESGMPKERFSAEFPKEGPSILRIQQVVRGDSAAYFCASSPGQRSYEQYFGPGTRLTVT.

The rearrangement joins TRBV28 to TRBJ1-2, with TRBD1 matching 8 bases. Germline CDR1 and CDR2: MDHEN and SYDVKM. This CDR3 region has 16 residues. Trimming cost V 3 bases and J 2 bases; bases outside gene matches: 8. CDR3 DNA sequence: TGTGCCAGCAGTTTTATGCAGGGGGCGTCCAACTATGGCTACACCTTC. Residues: CASSFMQGASNYGYTF.

The chain carries TRBV19 and TRBJ1-2; perhaps TRBD1 as D (6 bases). The CDR3 loop spans 12 amino acids. The germline gives CDR1 LNHDA, CDR2 SQIVND (reference sequence). Trimming took off 6 bases at V and 3 bases at J, with 8 bases between the two ends. The chain's CDR3 is CASRNRDYGYTF. In DNA, the CDR3 is TGTGCCAGTAGGAACAGGGACTATGGCTACACCTTC.

V usage is TRBV10-3 and J usage is TRBJ1-2; 8 nucleotides match TRBD1. The CDR3 sequence is 13 residues long. From germline, CDR1 is ENHRY and CDR2 SYGVKD. Losses at the gene ends were 11 bases for V and 3 bases for J; bases not matched to a gene: 8. CDR3 sequence reads: CAAADREDYGYTF. The CDR3 nucleotides read TGTGCCGCCGCGGACAGGGAGGACTATGGCTACACCTTC.

J is TRBJ1-4 and V is TRBV30; D is unresolved. The CDR3 has 14 residues. Trimming left V 2 bases short and J 6 bases short, with 13 bases between. The germline gives CDR1 GTSNPN, CDR2 SVGIG (reference sequence). The CDR3 sequence: CAWSTGPHYEKLFF. The CDR3 DNA reads TGTGCCTGGAGTACGGGTCCGCACTATGAAAAACTGTTTTTT.

This clone was counted a single time. The chain recombines TRBV7-2 with TRBJ2-1; 7 bases map to TRBD2. Trimming removed 5 bases from V and 4 bases from J; junction bases left unmatched: 8. Germline CDR1 is SGHTA and CDR2 is FQGNSA. The CDR3 totals 15 residues. CDR3 sequence (DNA): TGTGCCAGCAGCCAAGACAGCGGGATTTACAATGAGCAGTTCTTC. Protein: CASSQDSGIYNEQFF.

This clone occurred a few times. The J gene is TRBJ2-2, the V gene TRBV5-1, with D possibly matching TRBD2 (6 bases). CDR1 is SGHRS, CDR2 YFSETQ, per germline. V dropped 3 bases and J dropped 2 bases, with 11 bases sitting between them. The CDR3 contains 15 residues. CDR3 sequence: CASSWTAGNTGELFF. CDR3 DNA sequence: TGCGCCAGCAGCTGGACGGCGGGAAACACCGGGGAGCTGTTTTTT.

The rearrangement joins TRBV5-4 to TRBJ2-6, with D possibly being TRBD1 (6 bases). This CDR3 has 17 residues. V shed 1 base and J shed 2 bases, with 13 bases lying between them. Germline V CDR1 and CDR2: SGHNT, YYREEE (reference sequence). The CDR3 loop reads CASSLPRSGAGANVLTF. The CDR3, as DNA: TGTGCCAGCAGCTTGCCCCGTTCAGGGGCTGGGGCCAACGTCCTGACTTTC.

The J gene is TRBJ2-7, the V gene TRBV19, with TRBD1 identical over 9 bases. The CDR3 has 13 amino acids. Germline CDR1 and CDR2: LNHDA and SQIVND (reference sequence). J gave up 3 bases and V 10 bases, and 7 bases lay outside the gene matches. CDR3 residues: CANRQGVGYEQYF. The CDR3 DNA reads TGTGCCAATAGACAGGGGGTCGGCTACGAGCAGTACTTC.

The chain is built from TRBV2 and TRBJ1-4, with TRBD1 identical over 7 bases. V dropped 4 bases and J dropped 7; count of bases not matched to a gene: 6. This CDR3 spans 14 amino acids. The germline V gene encodes CDR1 SNHLY and CDR2 FYNNEI. The CDR3 here is CASSGSGTAEKLFF. CDR3 nucleotides: TGTGCCAGCAGTGGCTCCGGGACAGCTGAAAAACTGTTTTTT.

This clone showed up just a few times. V and J are TRBV7-3 and TRBJ2-1; the match to TRBD2 covers 11 bases. CDR3 length: 17 residues. Per the germline V gene, CDR1 is SGHTA and CDR2 is FQGTGA. Trimming at V came to 0 bases and at J to 4 bases, leaving 5 bases not matched to a gene. The CDR3 protein is CASSLTASGGPYNEQFF. CDR3 nucleotide sequence: TGTGCCAGCAGCTTAACGGCTAGCGGGGGGCCATACAATGAGCAGTTCTTC.

This clone was observed once. This sample also contains other DNA sequences that code for the same CDR3. The chain recombines TRBV2 with TRBJ1-6, with TRBD1 identical over 8 bases. This CDR3 region has 13 residues. J lost 8 bases, V lost 6 bases, and 3 bases had no gene match. Germline lookup yields CDR1 SNHLY and CDR2 FYNNEI. CDR3 loop: CASRGQGDSPLHF. CDR3 coding DNA: TGTGCCAGCAGAGGACAGGGCGATTCACCCCTCCACTTT.